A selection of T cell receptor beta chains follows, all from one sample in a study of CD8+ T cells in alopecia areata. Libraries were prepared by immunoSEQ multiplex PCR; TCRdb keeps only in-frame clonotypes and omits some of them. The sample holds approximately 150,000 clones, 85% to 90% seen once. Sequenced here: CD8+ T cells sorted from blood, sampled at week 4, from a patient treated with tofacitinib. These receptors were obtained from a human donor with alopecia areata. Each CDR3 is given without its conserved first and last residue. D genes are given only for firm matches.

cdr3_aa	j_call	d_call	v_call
ASSLREVNTEAF	TRBJ1-1	-	TRBV27
ASSLAGSYEQF	TRBJ2-1	-	TRBV5-1
ASSLADRSYGYT	TRBJ1-2	TRBD1	TRBV11-1
ASSLGLEGEQY	TRBJ2-7	TRBD2	TRBV7-8
ASSIQRFSYEQY	TRBJ2-7	-	TRBV27
ASSLVTERETQY	TRBJ2-5	-	TRBV5-1
SVEADSYEQY	TRBJ2-7	-	TRBV29-1
ASSLGTATNEKLF	TRBJ1-4	TRBD1	TRBV11-2
SGRTDLSYEQY	TRBJ2-7	-	TRBV29-1
ASRSPSTDTQY	TRBJ2-3	-	TRBV7-9
ASSMGGDYNEQF	TRBJ2-1	TRBD2	TRBV19
ASRTGGAYGYT	TRBJ1-2	TRBD1	TRBV27
ASSELGRGGYGYT	TRBJ1-2	-	TRBV25-1
ASGGLITGELF	TRBJ2-2	-	TRBV4-1
ASSPVRGEKLF	TRBJ1-4	-	TRBV27
ASSSPGTGIADTQY	TRBJ2-3	TRBD1	TRBV27
ASGLGAKNIQY	TRBJ2-4	-	TRBV7-8
ASGRRLNTEAF	TRBJ1-1	-	TRBV2
ASTGYAAGFSSYEQY	TRBJ2-7	-	TRBV2
ASKTGELF	TRBJ2-2	-	TRBV6-4
ASSPREGAPTEAF	TRBJ1-1	TRBD1	TRBV5-6
ASRGPIGETQY	TRBJ2-5	-	TRBV6-5
ASSSRIRRAQY	TRBJ2-3	-	TRBV7-9
ASSAGKADNEQF	TRBJ2-1	-	TRBV2
AISESGQDYEQY	TRBJ2-7	TRBD1	TRBV10-3
ASRRFGDMRVYEQY	TRBJ2-7	-	TRBV27
ATSRERGQVYNEQF	TRBJ2-1	-	TRBV15
ASSQDQETQY	TRBJ2-5	-	TRBV4-1
ASSSGGAGEAF	TRBJ1-1	TRBD1	TRBV7-9
ASSDGREAEAF	TRBJ1-1	-	TRBV2
AWSVVGDLNTEAF	TRBJ1-1	-	TRBV30
ASSLAGTLSEQY	TRBJ2-7	-	TRBV5-4
ASKAVTALSYEQY	-	-	TRBV6-1
ASSQVIQETQY	TRBJ2-5	-	TRBV4-1
ASSDVSSGLYEQY	TRBJ2-7	TRBD2	TRBV6-1
ASSLAGVNNEQF	TRBJ2-1	-	TRBV5-1
ASRTKGGEKLF	TRBJ1-4	-	TRBV6-5
SVEDSGSDEQY	TRBJ2-7	-	TRBV29-1
ASSLSSGFNEQF	TRBJ2-1	TRBD2	TRBV7-3
ASSSPRTFRYEQY	TRBJ2-7	-	TRBV27
ASSSRYEQF	TRBJ2-1	-	TRBV5-6
ASSGGEPKTEAF	TRBJ1-1	-	TRBV7-8
ASSEPSAAGEQY	TRBJ2-7	-	TRBV2
ASRGSYEQY	-	-	TRBV10-2
ASTGTGRQPQH	TRBJ1-5	TRBD1	TRBV19
ASSFRDSFTYNEQF	TRBJ2-1	TRBD1	TRBV5-1
ASSNTGTSGETQY	TRBJ2-5	TRBD2	TRBV27
ASTWTSGRRNEQF	TRBJ2-1	TRBD2	TRBV11-2